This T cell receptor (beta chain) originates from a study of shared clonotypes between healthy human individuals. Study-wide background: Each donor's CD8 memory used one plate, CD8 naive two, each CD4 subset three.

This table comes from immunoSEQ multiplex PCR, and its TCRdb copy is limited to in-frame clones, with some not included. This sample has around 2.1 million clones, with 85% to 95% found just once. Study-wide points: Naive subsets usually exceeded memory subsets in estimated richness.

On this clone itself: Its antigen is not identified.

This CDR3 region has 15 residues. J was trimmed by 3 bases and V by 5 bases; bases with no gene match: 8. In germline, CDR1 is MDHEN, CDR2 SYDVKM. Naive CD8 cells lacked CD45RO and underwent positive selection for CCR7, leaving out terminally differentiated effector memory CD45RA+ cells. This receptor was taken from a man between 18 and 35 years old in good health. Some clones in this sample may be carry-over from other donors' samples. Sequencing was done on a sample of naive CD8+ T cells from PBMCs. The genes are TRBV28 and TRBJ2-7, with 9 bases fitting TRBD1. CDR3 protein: CASSTIGDRDYEQYF. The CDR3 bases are TGTGCCAGCAGTACAATCGGGGACAGGGACTACGAGCAGTACTTC. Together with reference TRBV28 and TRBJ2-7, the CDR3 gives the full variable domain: DVKVTQSSRYLVKRTGEKVFLECVQDMDHENMFWYRQDPGLGLRLIYFSYDVKMKEKGDIPEGYSVSREKKERFSLILESASTNQTSMYLCASSTIGDRDYEQYFGPGTRLTVT.